Listed below are T cell receptor beta chains from one sample, sequenced in a study of T cell repertoires in cytomegalovirus infection. TCRdb used MiXCR to reprocess the reads, holding one entry per CDR3 protein. The profile shows around 350,000 distinct CDR3 sequences, 15% to 20% of them singletons. Sequenced: PBMCs. These receptors all come from a human donor in good health (CMV status not recorded). Some clones in this sample may be carry-over from other donors' samples. Both conserved end residues are part of each CDR3. A D gene is named only where the DNA matches it firmly. Clone sizes are given selectively: once, few, many, or a class where the clone is expanded.

v_call: TRBV2; clone_size: few; j_call: TRBJ1-1; d_call: .; cdr3_nt: TGTGCCCTACGAAGGGAGAGGAACACTGAAGCTTTCTTT; cdr3_aa: CALRRERNTEAFF
v_call: TRBV6-1; clone_size: many; j_call: TRBJ2-3; d_call: .; cdr3_nt: TGTGCCAGCAACAGCGTATCAGGGGATACGCAGTATTTT; cdr3_aa: CASNSVSGDTQYF
v_call: TRBV12-5; clone_size: .; j_call: TRBJ1-3; d_call: .; cdr3_nt: TGTGCTAGTGGTTCCCCCCCTCAAGCCACCATATATTTT; cdr3_aa: CASGSPPQATIYF
v_call: TRBV7-8; clone_size: many; j_call: TRBJ2-7; d_call: .; cdr3_nt: TGTGCCAGCAGTAACGGGGCGTGGGAGCAGTACTTC; cdr3_aa: CASSNGAWEQYF
v_call: TRBV4-3; clone_size: .; j_call: TRBJ2-7; d_call: .; cdr3_nt: TGCGCCAGCAGCCTCGCGGAACGAGACGAGCAGTACTTC; cdr3_aa: CASSLAERDEQYF
v_call: TRBV19; clone_size: few; j_call: TRBJ2-1; d_call: .; cdr3_nt: TGTGCCAGTAGTCCCAGAAACAGGGTGCAGTTCTTC; cdr3_aa: CASSPRNRVQFF
v_call: TRBV19; clone_size: few; j_call: TRBJ2-3; d_call: .; cdr3_nt: TGTGCCAGTAGTGGAGGGGCAGATACGCAGTATTTT; cdr3_aa: CASSGGADTQYF
v_call: TRBV18; clone_size: few; j_call: TRBJ2-3; d_call: TRBD1; cdr3_nt: TGTGCCAGCTCACCCCTGGGGACAGGAGGCACAGATACGCAGTATTTT; cdr3_aa: CASSPLGTGGTDTQYF
v_call: TRBV7-2; clone_size: many; j_call: TRBJ2-5; d_call: TRBD1; cdr3_nt: TGTGCCAGCAGGGGACAGATCCAAGAGACCCAGTACTTC; cdr3_aa: CASRGQIQETQYF
v_call: TRBV7-7; clone_size: few; j_call: TRBJ1-2; d_call: .; cdr3_nt: TGTGCCAGCAGCCCCCTCGACAGGCAAGCGGGTGGCTACACCTTC; cdr3_aa: CASSPLDRQAGGYTF
v_call: TRBV7-6; clone_size: many; j_call: TRBJ2-2; d_call: TRBD2; cdr3_nt: TGTGCCAGCAGCCAGGGACTAGCGGGATCGAACACCGGGGAGCTGTTTTTT; cdr3_aa: CASSQGLAGSNTGELFF
v_call: TRBV7-2; clone_size: few; j_call: TRBJ2-7; d_call: .; cdr3_nt: TGTGCCAGCAGCACGGACCACTACGAGCAGTACTTC; cdr3_aa: CASSTDHYEQYF
v_call: TRBV9; clone_size: few; j_call: TRBJ2-3; d_call: TRBD2; cdr3_nt: TGTGCCAGCAGCGGTATTACACTAGCGGGTGCGGCAGATACGCAGTATTTT; cdr3_aa: CASSGITLAGAADTQYF
v_call: TRBV20-1; clone_size: few; j_call: TRBJ2-5; d_call: .; cdr3_nt: TGCAGTGCTAGAGATCTCCCCCTAGGGGGTAGTGGGGCCCAGTACTTC; cdr3_aa: CSARDLPLGGSGAQYF
v_call: TRBV6-6; clone_size: few; j_call: TRBJ1-2; d_call: TRBD1; cdr3_nt: TGTGCCAGCAGTTACTCGCGAAGCAGGGGGCCGGATGGCTACACCTTC; cdr3_aa: CASSYSRSRGPDGYTF
v_call: TRBV20-1; clone_size: .; j_call: TRBJ2-3; d_call: .; cdr3_nt: TGCAGTGCTAGCGGGGAGGAGGGTACAGATACGCAGTATTTT; cdr3_aa: CSASGEEGTDTQYF
v_call: TRBV2; clone_size: few; j_call: TRBJ1-5; d_call: .; cdr3_nt: TGTGCCAGCGGAGCCTTATCACGGGATCAGCCCCAGCATTTT; cdr3_aa: CASGALSRDQPQHF
v_call: TRBV7-2; clone_size: few; j_call: TRBJ1-1; d_call: .; cdr3_nt: TGTGCCAGCAGCATATATGTGAACACTGAAGCTTTCTTT; cdr3_aa: CASSIYVNTEAFF
v_call: TRBV20-1; clone_size: .; j_call: TRBJ2-3; d_call: .; cdr3_nt: TGCAGTGCCGCGCGGGGCACAGATACGCAGTATTTT; cdr3_aa: CSAARGTDTQYF
v_call: TRBV7-2; clone_size: many; j_call: TRBJ2-7; d_call: .; cdr3_nt: TGTGCCAGCAGCTTAAGGCCGTACTCCTACGAGCAGTACTTC; cdr3_aa: CASSLRPYSYEQYF
v_call: TRBV5-4; clone_size: .; j_call: TRBJ1-2; d_call: .; cdr3_nt: TGTGCCAGCAGCCAAGACAGGACGCGTTATGGCTACACCTTC; cdr3_aa: CASSQDRTRYGYTF
v_call: TRBV7-2; clone_size: .; j_call: TRBJ2-5; d_call: TRBD2; cdr3_nt: TGTGCCAGCAGTACCACTATAGCGGGTTTCCAAGAGACCCAGTACTTC; cdr3_aa: CASSTTIAGFQETQYF
v_call: TRBV7-2; clone_size: many; j_call: TRBJ2-7; d_call: TRBD2; cdr3_nt: TGTGCCAGCAGCTCCGTTGCGGCGGGAGGTGGCGAGCAGTACTTC; cdr3_aa: CASSSVAAGGGEQYF
v_call: TRBV5-6; clone_size: .; j_call: TRBJ2-3; d_call: TRBD2; cdr3_nt: TGTGCCAGCAGCGAGGGACTAGCGCCCGGGGAATCGCAGTATTTT; cdr3_aa: CASSEGLAPGESQYF
v_call: TRBV5-5; clone_size: .; j_call: TRBJ2-5; d_call: TRBD2; cdr3_nt: TGTGCCAGCAGCATGACTAGCGGGGGCCCACAAGAGACCCAGTACTTC; cdr3_aa: CASSMTSGGPQETQYF
v_call: TRBV28; clone_size: .; j_call: TRBJ2-5; d_call: TRBD1; cdr3_nt: TGTGCCAGCAGCCCCCGACAGGGGCGGGAGACCCAGTACTTC; cdr3_aa: CASSPRQGRETQYF
v_call: TRBV7-6; clone_size: many; j_call: TRBJ2-5; d_call: .; cdr3_nt: TGTGCCAGCAGCTTAGTTGTCGGGGAAGAGACCCAGTACTTC; cdr3_aa: CASSLVVGEETQYF
v_call: TRBV11-2; clone_size: few; j_call: TRBJ2-1; d_call: TRBD1; cdr3_nt: TGTGCCAGCAGCTTAGATCCTTCCGGGACAGGGATAAATGAGCAGTTCTTC; cdr3_aa: CASSLDPSGTGINEQFF
v_call: TRBV7-8; clone_size: many; j_call: TRBJ2-2; d_call: .; cdr3_nt: TGTGCCAGCAGCGCGTCGCAGGGGAGAACCGGGGAGCTGTTTTTT; cdr3_aa: CASSASQGRTGELFF
v_call: TRBV9; clone_size: .; j_call: TRBJ1-3; d_call: .; cdr3_nt: TGTGCCAGCAGCGTAGCCTCGGGGAACTCTGGAAACACCATATATTTT; cdr3_aa: CASSVASGNSGNTIYF
v_call: TRBV19; clone_size: .; j_call: TRBJ2-7; d_call: .; cdr3_nt: TGTGCCAGTAGGGCAGGAACCTACGAGCAGTACTTC; cdr3_aa: CASRAGTYEQYF
v_call: TRBV7-2; clone_size: many; j_call: TRBJ1-5; d_call: .; cdr3_nt: TGTGCCAGCAGCTTAGATAATGGCCAGCCCCAGCATTTT; cdr3_aa: CASSLDNGQPQHF
v_call: TRBV6-2/TRBV6-3; clone_size: .; j_call: TRBJ2-5; d_call: .; cdr3_nt: TGTGCCAGTTTCGGGGACCAAGAGACCCAGTACTTC; cdr3_aa: CASFGDQETQYF
v_call: TRBV3-1; clone_size: few; j_call: TRBJ2-1; d_call: .; cdr3_nt: TGTGCCAGCAGCCAGTGGACCCCTTGGACTAGGGGGGCCCGAGGGCAGTTCTTC; cdr3_aa: CASSQWTPWTRGARGQFF
v_call: TRBV12-3/TRBV12-4; clone_size: .; j_call: TRBJ2-7; d_call: .; cdr3_nt: TGTGCCAGCAGTCATGGGGATAGGAACGAGCAGTACTTC; cdr3_aa: CASSHGDRNEQYF
v_call: TRBV10-3; clone_size: many; j_call: TRBJ1-3; d_call: .; cdr3_nt: TGTGCCATCAGATCGGATCTTGGAAACACCATATATTTT; cdr3_aa: CAIRSDLGNTIYF
v_call: TRBV18; clone_size: many; j_call: TRBJ1-1; d_call: .; cdr3_nt: TGTGCCAGCTCACCAGGGAACAACAGAGGCACTGAAGCTTTCTTT; cdr3_aa: CASSPGNNRGTEAFF
v_call: TRBV20-1; clone_size: .; j_call: TRBJ2-1; d_call: .; cdr3_nt: TGCAGTGCTAGAGGGGCGGGGGCGATGGCCAATGAGCAGTTCTTC; cdr3_aa: CSARGAGAMANEQFF
v_call: TRBV28; clone_size: few; j_call: TRBJ2-7; d_call: TRBD1; cdr3_nt: TGTGCCAGCAGTTATTCAGGGGGCTACGAGCAGTACTTC; cdr3_aa: CASSYSGGYEQYF
v_call: TRBV7-2; clone_size: many; j_call: TRBJ2-7; d_call: .; cdr3_nt: TGTGCCAGCAGCACCCGGACGTCCCACGAGCAGTACTTC; cdr3_aa: CASSTRTSHEQYF
v_call: TRBV7-2; clone_size: few; j_call: TRBJ2-1; d_call: TRBD2; cdr3_nt: TGTGCCAGCAGCTTAGTCTCGCGGGGGGCCAGTGAGCAGTTCTTC; cdr3_aa: CASSLVSRGASEQFF
v_call: TRBV7-6; clone_size: .; j_call: TRBJ2-2; d_call: .; cdr3_nt: TGTGCCGCCGCTGGCGGCGGGGAGCTGTTTTTT; cdr3_aa: CAAAGGGELFF
v_call: TRBV20-1; clone_size: few; j_call: TRBJ1-1; d_call: .; cdr3_nt: TGCAGTGCTCGTGAGCAGAACACTGAAGCTTTCTTT; cdr3_aa: CSAREQNTEAFF
v_call: TRBV12-3/TRBV12-4; clone_size: .; j_call: TRBJ2-2; d_call: .; cdr3_nt: TGTGCCAGCAGTTCCGTCCTGAGGCTAACCGGATCCACCGGGGAGCTGTTTTTT; cdr3_aa: CASSSVLRLTGSTGELFF
v_call: TRBV2; clone_size: few; j_call: TRBJ2-7; d_call: .; cdr3_nt: TGTGCCAGCCGAATGTCCCGGGACACAGAGCAGTACTTC; cdr3_aa: CASRMSRDTEQYF
v_call: TRBV6-1; clone_size: .; j_call: TRBJ2-5; d_call: .; cdr3_nt: TGTGCCAGCAATGACATGAGGCAAGAGACCCAGTACTTC; cdr3_aa: CASNDMRQETQYF
v_call: TRBV19; clone_size: .; j_call: TRBJ2-2; d_call: TRBD1; cdr3_nt: TGTGCCAGTAGTGACAGGGAAGCCACCGGGGAGCTGTTTTTT; cdr3_aa: CASSDREATGELFF
v_call: TRBV7-6; clone_size: many; j_call: TRBJ1-5; d_call: .; cdr3_nt: TGTGCCAGCAGGGAAGGACAGTCCCTTTGCAATCAGCCCCAGCATTTT; cdr3_aa: CASREGQSLCNQPQHF
v_call: TRBV6-2/TRBV6-3; clone_size: .; j_call: TRBJ2-1; d_call: .; cdr3_nt: TGTGCCAGCAGTCCAGGGGGGGTCGGCTACAATGAGCAGTTCTTC; cdr3_aa: CASSPGGVGYNEQFF
v_call: TRBV29-1; clone_size: few; j_call: TRBJ2-7; d_call: .; cdr3_nt: TGCAGCGTTGGAGACAGGGGACTAAGCGAGCAGTACTTC; cdr3_aa: CSVGDRGLSEQYF
v_call: TRBV7-2; clone_size: .; j_call: TRBJ2-1; d_call: TRBD2; cdr3_nt: TGTGCCAGCAGCTTGGTAGAAGCGGGAGGCGGTGAGCAGTTCTTC; cdr3_aa: CASSLVEAGGGEQFF
v_call: TRBV15; clone_size: .; j_call: TRBJ1-2; d_call: TRBD1; cdr3_nt: TGTGCCACCAGCAGATCAGACAGGGGTGTAGGGGGCTACACCTTC; cdr3_aa: CATSRSDRGVGGYTF